The sequence of this T cell receptor beta chain was determined in a study of shared clonotypes between healthy human individuals (dated by TCRdb to the early 2020s). A note on the overall study: Three men and a couple of women, aged 18 to 49 years, made up the cohort. For each donor, three plates each were used for CD4 naive and CD4 memory, two plates were used for CD8 naive, and one plate was used for CD8 memory. To estimate repertoire size and how much clonotypes are shared between individuals, the study performed deep sequencing of blood TCR repertoires from a handful of healthy adults. Different laboratories and diverse techniques were used to prepare libraries and sequence TCR repertoires, to increase sequencing depth and limit assay-specific biases. Between about 0.85 and 10 billion PBMCs per donor were obtained by leukapheresis. What the authors observed across the whole study: Pairwise subsampling led to the expectation that sequencing depth would affect the degree of clonotype sharing among donors. Rarefaction of sorted-subset datasets indicated incomplete sequencing despite the large sequencing depth. Sampling was restricted to blood, and TCR repertoires in tissues likely differ from the TCR repertoires found in blood. Estimated clonotype richness was generally larger for naive than for memory subsets. Compared with non-shared clonotypes, clonotypes shared by all four sorted-subset donors had higher generation probabilities. The genetic and exposure-history diversity represented was limited by the small number of donors. Across a few donors, approximately 4.9% of naive CD4, approximately 3.5% of naive CD8, about 2.3% of memory CD4, and roughly 0.41% of memory CD8 clonotypes were shared.

Notes on this clone: It lacks a known antigen. Its ends do not fully match the called genes, so a read error is possible.

The donors were healthy, HIV-negative adults who had no recently reported acute infections or vaccinations. Every donor was a Caucasian adult living in Nashville, Tennessee, USA. CD4+ T cells were enriched by magnetic negative selection; naive cells were then positively selected on CD45RA, and the negative fraction formed the memory subset. Blood was collected by leukapheresis, and PBMCs were isolated by Ficoll-Histopaque density gradient centrifugation and then cryopreserved in liquid nitrogen vapor phase. Analytical flow cytometry was used to check the purity and quantity of every magnetically sorted T cell population. Genomic DNA was isolated from every sorted fraction and measured by UV absorbance on a Nanodrop 2000c. Using the deep immunoSEQ assay, TCR CDR3 regions were amplified from genomic DNA by multiplex PCR. Genomic DNA extracted from each cell subset was distributed evenly over all wells of several immunoSEQ 96-well plates, and each plate served as one replicate. For sorted subsets, roughly 200 ng of genomic DNA, equivalent to 25,000 to 35,000 T cell genomes, went into each replicate PCR. The purified libraries were quantified using a Qubit 3.0 fluorometer, sized with a Bioanalyzer 2100, and then quantified again using the KAPA Library Quantification kit. Every immunoSEQ 96-well plate was sequenced on a dedicated single-read 150-cycle Illumina NextSeq 550 flow cell. The authors processed their data as follows. Because the immunoSEQ output included only junctional sequences and no quality scores, the filtering could not be the same as the filtering used for full-length reads. Sequences were annotated with PyIR, a Python wrapper for IgBLAST v1.9, using IMGT germline references to assign V/J genes and CDR3. Reads were removed for weak V/J assignments (E-value above 1e-6), missing CDR3, stop codons, out-of-frame junctions, or ambiguous translated residues. V3J clonotypes were defined as sequences sharing an identical inferred V gene, J gene, and CDR3 amino acid sequence. Percentage overlap between repertoires was calculated by dividing the number of shared unique clonotypes by the size of the smaller repertoire. Three approaches were used to assess repertoire richness: RTK rarefaction, the Chao1 estimator, and Recon v2.1 estimates of unobserved clonotypes. For all TCRbeta clonotypes obtained by the gDNA method from a handful of donors, generation probabilities were computed with OLGA. The clones in this table, taken by TCRdb from immuneACCESS, are in-frame only. Not every clone is retained; where verified, under half of the shortfall comes from an unresolved V gene, and the cause of the rest is unknown. V and J calls and clone size come straight from that table; D and trimming were deduced from the DNA. The sample records 2.3 million or so clones, over 85% of which are singletons. Jointly, the top ten make up under 0.45% of the sample.

This clonotype was sampled from a young man in good health. Some clones in this sample may be carry-over from other donors' samples. Source material: naive CD4+ T cells from PBMCs. The cell subset or site label here, explained by the study, means: CD45RA+ positively selected.

The CDR3 protein is CASSYAGDSNF. The base sequence is TGTGCCAGCAGTTACGCTGGAGATTCAAATTTT. This receptor chain uses TRBV6-1 and TRBJ1-4, with no confidently assigned D gene. The CDR3 contains 11 residues, cysteine and phenylalanine counted. The kept DNA is CDR3 alone, 33 bases in frame from the first base. In the germline V gene, CDR1 corresponds to MNHNS and CDR2 to SASEGT.